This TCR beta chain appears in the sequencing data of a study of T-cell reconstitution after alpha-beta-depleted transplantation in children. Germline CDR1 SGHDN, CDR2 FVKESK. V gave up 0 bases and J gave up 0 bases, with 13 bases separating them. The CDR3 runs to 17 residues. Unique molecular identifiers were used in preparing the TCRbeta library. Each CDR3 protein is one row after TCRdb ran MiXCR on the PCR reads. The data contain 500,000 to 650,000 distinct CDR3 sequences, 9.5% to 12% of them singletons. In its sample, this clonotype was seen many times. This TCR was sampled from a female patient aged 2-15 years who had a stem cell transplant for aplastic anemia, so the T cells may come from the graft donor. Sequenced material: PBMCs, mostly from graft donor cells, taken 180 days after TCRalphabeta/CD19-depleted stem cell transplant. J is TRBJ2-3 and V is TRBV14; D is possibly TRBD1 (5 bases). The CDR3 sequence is CASSQDQCRTSTDTQYF. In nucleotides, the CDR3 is TGTGCCAGCAGCCAAGATCAGTGTAGGACAAGCACAGATACGCAGTATTTT.